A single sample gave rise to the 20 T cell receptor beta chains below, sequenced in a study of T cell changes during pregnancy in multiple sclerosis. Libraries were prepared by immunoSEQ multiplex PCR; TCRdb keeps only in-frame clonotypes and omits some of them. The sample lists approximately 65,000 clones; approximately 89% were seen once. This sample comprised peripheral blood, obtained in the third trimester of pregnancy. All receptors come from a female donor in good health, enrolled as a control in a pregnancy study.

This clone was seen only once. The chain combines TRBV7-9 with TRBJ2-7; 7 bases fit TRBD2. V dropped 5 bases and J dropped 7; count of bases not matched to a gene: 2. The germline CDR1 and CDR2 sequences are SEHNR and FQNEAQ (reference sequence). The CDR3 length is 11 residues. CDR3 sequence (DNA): TGTGCCAGCAGCGACGGGAGGGAGCAGTACTTC. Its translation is CASSDGREQYF.

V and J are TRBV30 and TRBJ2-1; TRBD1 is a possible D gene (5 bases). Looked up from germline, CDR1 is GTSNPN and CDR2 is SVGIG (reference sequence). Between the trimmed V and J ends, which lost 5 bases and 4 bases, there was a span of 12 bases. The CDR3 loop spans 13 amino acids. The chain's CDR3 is CAWGWGPYNEQFF. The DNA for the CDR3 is TGTGCCTGGGGGTGGGGCCCTTACAATGAGCAGTTCTTC.

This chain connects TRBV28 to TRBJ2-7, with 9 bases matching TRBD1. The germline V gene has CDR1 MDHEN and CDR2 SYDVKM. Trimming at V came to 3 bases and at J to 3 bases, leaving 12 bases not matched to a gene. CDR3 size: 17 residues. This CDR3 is CASSFPQGAQINYEQYF. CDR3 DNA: TGTGCCAGCAGTTTCCCACAGGGGGCCCAAATAAACTACGAGCAGTACTTC.

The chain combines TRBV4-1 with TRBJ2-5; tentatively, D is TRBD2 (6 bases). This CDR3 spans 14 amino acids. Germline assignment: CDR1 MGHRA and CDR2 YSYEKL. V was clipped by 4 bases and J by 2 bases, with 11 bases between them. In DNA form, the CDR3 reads TGCGCCAGCAGCCCCGGAGGGCCGCAAGAGACCCAGTACTTC. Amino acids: CASSPGGPQETQYF.

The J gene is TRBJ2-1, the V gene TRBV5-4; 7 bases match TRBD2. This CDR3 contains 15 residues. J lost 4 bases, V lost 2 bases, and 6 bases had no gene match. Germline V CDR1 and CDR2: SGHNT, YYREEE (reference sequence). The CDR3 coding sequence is TGTGCCAGCAGCTTTTATTCGGGACTATACAATGAGCAGTTCTTC. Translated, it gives CASSFYSGLYNEQFF.

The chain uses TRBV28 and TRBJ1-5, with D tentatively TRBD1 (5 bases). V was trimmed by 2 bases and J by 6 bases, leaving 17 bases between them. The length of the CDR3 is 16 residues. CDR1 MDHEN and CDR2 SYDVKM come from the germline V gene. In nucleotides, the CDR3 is TGTGCCAGCAGTTTACCAATGGGGCCACGGCCTCAGCCCCAGCATTTT. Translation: CASSLPMGPRPQPQHF.

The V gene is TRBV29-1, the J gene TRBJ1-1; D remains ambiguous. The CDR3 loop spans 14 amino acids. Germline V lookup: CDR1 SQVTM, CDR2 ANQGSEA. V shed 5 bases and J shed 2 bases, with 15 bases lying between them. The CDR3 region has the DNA TGCAGCGTTCTGACCTCGAGGACTAACACTGAAGCTTTCTTT. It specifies CSVLTSRTNTEAFF. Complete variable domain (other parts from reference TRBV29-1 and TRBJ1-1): SAVISQKPSRDICQRGTSLTIQCQVDSQVTMMFWYRQQPGQSLTLIATANQGSEATYESGFVIDKFPISRPNLTFSTLTVSNMSPEDSSIYLCSVLTSRTNTEAFFGQGTRLTVV.

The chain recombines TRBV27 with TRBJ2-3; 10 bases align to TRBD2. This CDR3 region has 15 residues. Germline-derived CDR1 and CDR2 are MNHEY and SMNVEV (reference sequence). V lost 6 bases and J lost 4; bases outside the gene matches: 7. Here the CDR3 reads CASRSGGAGADTQYF. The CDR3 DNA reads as TGTGCCAGCAGAAGCGGGGGGGCCGGGGCAGATACGCAGTATTTT.

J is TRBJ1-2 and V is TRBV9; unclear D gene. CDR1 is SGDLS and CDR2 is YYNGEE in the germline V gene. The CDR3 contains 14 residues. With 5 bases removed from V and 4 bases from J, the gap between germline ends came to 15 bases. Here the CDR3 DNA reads TGTGCCAGCAGGGATGATACTACTAGCTATGGCTACACCTTC. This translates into CASRDDTTSYGYTF.

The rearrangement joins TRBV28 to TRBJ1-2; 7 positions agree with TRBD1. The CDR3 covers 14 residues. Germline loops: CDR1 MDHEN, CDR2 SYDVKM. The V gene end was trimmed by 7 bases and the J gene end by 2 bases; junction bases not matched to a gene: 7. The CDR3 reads CASTAQTGNYGYTF. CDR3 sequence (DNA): TGTGCCAGCACCGCTCAGACAGGGAACTATGGCTACACCTTC.

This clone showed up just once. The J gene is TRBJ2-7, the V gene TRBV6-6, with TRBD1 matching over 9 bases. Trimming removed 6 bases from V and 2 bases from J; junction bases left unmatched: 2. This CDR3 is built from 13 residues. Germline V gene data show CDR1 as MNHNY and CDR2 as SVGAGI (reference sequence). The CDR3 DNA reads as TGTGCCAGCAGGGGACAGGGAACCTACGAGCAGTACTTC. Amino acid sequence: CASRGQGTYEQYF.

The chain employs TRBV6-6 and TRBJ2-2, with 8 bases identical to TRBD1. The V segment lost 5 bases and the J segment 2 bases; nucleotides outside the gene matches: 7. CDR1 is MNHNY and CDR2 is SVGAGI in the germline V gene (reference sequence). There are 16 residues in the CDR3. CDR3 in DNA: TGTGCCAGCAGTACCCAGGGGGCGGGAAACACCGGGGAGCTGTTTTTT. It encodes CASSTQGAGNTGELFF.

CDR3 protein: CASRTGQYYNEQFF. The CDR3 DNA is TGTGCCAGCAGGACGGGACAGTACTACAATGAGCAGTTCTTC. The J gene is TRBJ2-1, the V gene TRBV28, with 7 bases that match TRBD1. V was clipped by 6 bases and J by 3 bases; unmatched bases: 5. The germline gives CDR1 MDHEN, CDR2 SYDVKM. This CDR3 has 14 residues.

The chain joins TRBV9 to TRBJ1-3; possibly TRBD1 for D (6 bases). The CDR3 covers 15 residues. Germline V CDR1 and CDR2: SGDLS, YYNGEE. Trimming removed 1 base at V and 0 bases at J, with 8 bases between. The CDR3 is CASSVRDTSGNTIYF. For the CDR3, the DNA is TGTGCCAGCAGCGTAAGGGACACCTCTGGAAACACCATATATTTT.

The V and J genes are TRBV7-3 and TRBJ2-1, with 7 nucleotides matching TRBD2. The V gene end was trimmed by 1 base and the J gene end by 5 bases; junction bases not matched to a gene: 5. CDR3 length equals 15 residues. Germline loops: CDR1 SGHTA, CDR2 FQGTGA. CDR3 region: CASSLRGGGNNEQFF. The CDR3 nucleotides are TGTGCCAGCAGCTTAAGAGGCGGGGGAAACAATGAGCAGTTCTTC. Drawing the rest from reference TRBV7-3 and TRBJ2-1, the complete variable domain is GAGVSQTPSNKVTEKGKYVELRCDPISGHTALYWYRQSLGQGPEFLIYFQGTGAADDSGLPNDRFFAVRPEGSVSTLKIQRTERGDSAVYLCASSLRGGGNNEQFFGPGTRLTVL.

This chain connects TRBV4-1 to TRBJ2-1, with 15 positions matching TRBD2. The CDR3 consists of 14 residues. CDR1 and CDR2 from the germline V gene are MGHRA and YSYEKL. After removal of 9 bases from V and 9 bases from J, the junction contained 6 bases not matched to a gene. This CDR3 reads CASGLAGGRGEQFF. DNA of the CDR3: TGCGCCAGTGGACTAGCGGGGGGGCGCGGTGAGCAGTTCTTC.

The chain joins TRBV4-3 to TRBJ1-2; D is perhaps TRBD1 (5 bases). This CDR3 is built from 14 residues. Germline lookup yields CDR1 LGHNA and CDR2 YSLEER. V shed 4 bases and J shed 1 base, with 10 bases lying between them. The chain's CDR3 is CASSPGGYNYGYTF. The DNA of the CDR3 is TGCGCCAGCAGCCCCGGGGGGTATAACTATGGCTACACCTTC.

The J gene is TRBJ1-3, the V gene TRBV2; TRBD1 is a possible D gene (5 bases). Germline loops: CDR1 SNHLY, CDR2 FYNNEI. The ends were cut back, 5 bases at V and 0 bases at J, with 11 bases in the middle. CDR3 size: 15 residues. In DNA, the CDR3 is TGTGCCAGCAGTCCCCGGGGGGGCTCTGGAAACACCATATATTTT. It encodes CASSPRGGSGNTIYF. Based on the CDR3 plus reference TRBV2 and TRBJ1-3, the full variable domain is EPEVTQTPSHQVTQMGQEVILRCVPISNHLYFYWYRQILGQKVEFLVSFYNNEISEKSEIFDDQFSVERPDGSNFTLKIRSTKLEDSAMYFCASSPRGGSGNTIYFGEGSWLTVV.

The CDR3 bases are TGTGCCAGCAGCTTGGGAGGACTCCAAGAGACCCAGTACTTC. This codes for CASSLGGLQETQYF. The chain joins TRBV5-4 to TRBJ2-5; tentative D call: TRBD2 (5 bases). From germline, CDR1 is SGHNT and CDR2 YYREEE (reference sequence). The ends were cut back, 0 bases at V and 1 base at J, with 7 bases in the middle. The length of the CDR3 is 14 residues.

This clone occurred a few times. The DNA of the CDR3 is TGTGCCAGCAGCTTAACAGGACAGGGGTTTTTCTATGGCTACACCTTC. Translating gives CASSLTGQGFFYGYTF. This chain connects TRBV7-8 to TRBJ1-2; TRBD1 matches at 9 bases. The V and J ends lost 2 bases and 4 bases, in that order; junction bases with no gene match: 8. From germline, CDR1 is SGHVS and CDR2 FQNEAQ. There are 16 residues in the CDR3.